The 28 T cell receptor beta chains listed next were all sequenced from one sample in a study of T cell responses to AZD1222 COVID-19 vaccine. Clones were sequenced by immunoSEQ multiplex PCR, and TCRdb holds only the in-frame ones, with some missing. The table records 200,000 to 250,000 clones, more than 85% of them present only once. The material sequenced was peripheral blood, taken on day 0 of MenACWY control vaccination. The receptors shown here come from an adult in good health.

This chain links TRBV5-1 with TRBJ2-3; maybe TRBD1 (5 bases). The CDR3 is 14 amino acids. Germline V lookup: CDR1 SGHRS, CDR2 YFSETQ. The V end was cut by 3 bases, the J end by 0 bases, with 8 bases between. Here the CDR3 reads CASSWQGSTDTQYF. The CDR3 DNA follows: TGCGCCAGCAGCTGGCAGGGAAGCACAGATACGCAGTATTTT.

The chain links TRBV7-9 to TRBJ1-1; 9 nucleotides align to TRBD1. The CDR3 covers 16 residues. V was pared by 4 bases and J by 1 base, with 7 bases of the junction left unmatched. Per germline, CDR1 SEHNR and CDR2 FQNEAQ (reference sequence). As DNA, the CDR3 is TGTGCCAGCAGCTCTACTTCGACAGGGGGGAACACTGAAGCTTTCTTT. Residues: CASSSTSTGGNTEAFF.

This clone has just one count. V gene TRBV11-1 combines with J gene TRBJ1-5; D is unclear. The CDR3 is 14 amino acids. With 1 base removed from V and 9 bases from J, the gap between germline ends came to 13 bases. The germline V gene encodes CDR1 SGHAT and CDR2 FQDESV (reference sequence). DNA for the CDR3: TGTGCCAGCAGCTTAGAGGCAGGAGGTAGGCCCCAGCATTTT. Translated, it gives CASSLEAGGRPQHF.

The CDR3 sequence is CASSPAGTGKGYTF. The CDR3 nucleotides read TGTGCCAGCAGCCCAGCCGGGACAGGGAAGGGCTACACCTTC. The chain links TRBV7-9 to TRBJ1-2, with 9 bases fitting TRBD1. V gave up 5 bases and J gave up 8 bases; unmatched junction bases: 9. The germline V gene encodes CDR1 SEHNR and CDR2 FQNEAQ (reference sequence). The CDR3 consists of 14 residues.

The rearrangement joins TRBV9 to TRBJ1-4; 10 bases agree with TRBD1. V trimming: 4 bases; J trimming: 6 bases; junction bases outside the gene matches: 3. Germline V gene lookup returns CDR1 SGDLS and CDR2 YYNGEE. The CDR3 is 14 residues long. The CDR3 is CASSRGQGYEKLFF. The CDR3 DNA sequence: TGTGCCAGCAGCCGGGGACAGGGGTATGAAAAACTGTTTTTT.

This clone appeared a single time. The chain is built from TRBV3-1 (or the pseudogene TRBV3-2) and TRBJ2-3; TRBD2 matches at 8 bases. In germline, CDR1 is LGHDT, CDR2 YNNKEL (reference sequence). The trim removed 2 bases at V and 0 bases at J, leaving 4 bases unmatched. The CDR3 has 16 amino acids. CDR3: CASSQRTGGSTDTQYF. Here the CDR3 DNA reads TGTGCCAGCAGCCAACGAACGGGGGGGAGCACAGATACGCAGTATTTT.

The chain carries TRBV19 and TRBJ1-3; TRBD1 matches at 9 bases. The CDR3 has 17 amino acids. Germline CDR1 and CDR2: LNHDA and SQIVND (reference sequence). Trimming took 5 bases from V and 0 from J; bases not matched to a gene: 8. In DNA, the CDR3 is TGTGCCAGTAGTGTACAGGGGGCGCGTCTCTCTGGAAACACCATATATTTT. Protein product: CASSVQGARLSGNTIYF.

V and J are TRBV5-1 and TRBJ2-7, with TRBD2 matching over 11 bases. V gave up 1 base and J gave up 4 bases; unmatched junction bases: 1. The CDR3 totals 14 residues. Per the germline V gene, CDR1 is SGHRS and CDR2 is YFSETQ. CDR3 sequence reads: CASSLTSGGYEQYF. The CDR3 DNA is TGCGCCAGCAGCTTGACTAGCGGGGGTTACGAGCAGTACTTC.

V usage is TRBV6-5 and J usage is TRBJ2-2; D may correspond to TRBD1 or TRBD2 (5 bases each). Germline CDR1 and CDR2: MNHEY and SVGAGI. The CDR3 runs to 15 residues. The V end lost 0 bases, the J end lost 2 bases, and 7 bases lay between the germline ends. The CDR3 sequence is CASSYSGANTGELFF. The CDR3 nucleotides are TGTGCCAGCAGTTACTCCGGGGCTAACACCGGGGAGCTGTTTTTT.

As DNA, the CDR3 is TGTGCCAGCAGCTTCGCTAGGGGGTCTGGAAACACCATATATTTT. Its translation is CASSFARGSGNTIYF. This rearrangement joins TRBV7-2 to TRBJ1-3; tentative D call: TRBD1 (6 bases). CDR1 and CDR2 (germline): SGHTA, FQGNSA. Trimming shortened V by 3 bases and J by 1 base, and 10 bases separated the two germline ends. The CDR3 has 15 residues. The full variable domain, with the rest looked up from reference TRBV7-2 and TRBJ1-3, is GAGVSQSPSNKVTEKGKDVELRCDPISGHTALYWYRQSLGQGLEFLIYFQGNSAPDKSGLPSDRFSAERTGGSVSTLTIQRTQQEDSAVYLCASSFARGSGNTIYFGEGSWLTVV.

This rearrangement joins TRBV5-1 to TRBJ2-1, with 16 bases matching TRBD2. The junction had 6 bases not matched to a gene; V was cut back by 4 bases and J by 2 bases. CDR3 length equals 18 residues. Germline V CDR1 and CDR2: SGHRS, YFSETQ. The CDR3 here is CASSPGLAGGPAYNEQFF. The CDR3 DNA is TGCGCCAGCAGCCCGGGACTAGCGGGGGGGCCCGCCTACAATGAGCAGTTCTTC.

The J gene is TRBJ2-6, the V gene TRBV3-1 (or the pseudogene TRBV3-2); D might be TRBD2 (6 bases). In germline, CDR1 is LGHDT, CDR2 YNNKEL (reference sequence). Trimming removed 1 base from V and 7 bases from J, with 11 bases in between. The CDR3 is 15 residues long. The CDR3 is CASSQGRGSANVLTF. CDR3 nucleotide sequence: TGTGCCAGCAGCCAAGGGAGGGGATCAGCCAACGTCCTGACTTTC.

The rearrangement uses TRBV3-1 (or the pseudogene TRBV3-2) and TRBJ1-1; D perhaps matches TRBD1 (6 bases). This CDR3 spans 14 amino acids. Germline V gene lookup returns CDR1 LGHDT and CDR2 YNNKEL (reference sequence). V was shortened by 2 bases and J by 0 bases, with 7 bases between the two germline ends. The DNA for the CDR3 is TGTGCCAGCAGCCAACGGACAGTGAACACTGAAGCTTTCTTT. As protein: CASSQRTVNTEAFF.

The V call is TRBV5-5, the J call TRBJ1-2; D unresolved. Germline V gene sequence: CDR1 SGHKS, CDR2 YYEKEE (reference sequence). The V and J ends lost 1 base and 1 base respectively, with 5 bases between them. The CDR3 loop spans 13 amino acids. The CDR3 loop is CASSLNGNYGYTF. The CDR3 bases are TGTGCCAGCAGCTTGAACGGTAACTATGGCTACACCTTC.

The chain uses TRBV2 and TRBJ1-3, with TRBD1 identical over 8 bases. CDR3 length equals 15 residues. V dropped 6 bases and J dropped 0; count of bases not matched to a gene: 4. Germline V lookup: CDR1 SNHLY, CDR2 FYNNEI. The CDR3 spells CASRRQGSSGNTIYF. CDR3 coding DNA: TGTGCCAGCAGACGACAGGGGAGCTCTGGAAACACCATATATTTT. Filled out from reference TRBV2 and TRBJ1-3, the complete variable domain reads EPEVTQTPSHQVTQMGQEVILRCVPISNHLYFYWYRQILGQKVEFLVSFYNNEISEKSEIFDDQFSVERPDGSNFTLKIRSTKLEDSAMYFCASRRQGSSGNTIYFGEGSWLTVV.

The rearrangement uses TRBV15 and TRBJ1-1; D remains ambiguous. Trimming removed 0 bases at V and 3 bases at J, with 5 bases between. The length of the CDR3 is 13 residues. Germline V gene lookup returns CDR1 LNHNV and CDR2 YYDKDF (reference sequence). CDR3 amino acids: CATSRDPDTEAFF. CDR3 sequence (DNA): TGTGCCACCAGCAGAGATCCGGACACTGAAGCTTTCTTT.

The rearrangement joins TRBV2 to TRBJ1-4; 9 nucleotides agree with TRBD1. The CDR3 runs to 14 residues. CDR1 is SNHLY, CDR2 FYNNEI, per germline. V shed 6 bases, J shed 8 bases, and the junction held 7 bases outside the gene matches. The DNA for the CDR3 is TGTGCCAGCAGGGGGACAGGGCCTCGCGAAAAACTGTTTTTT. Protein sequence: CASRGTGPREKLFF. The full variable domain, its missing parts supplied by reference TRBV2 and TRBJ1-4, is EPEVTQTPSHQVTQMGQEVILRCVPISNHLYFYWYRQILGQKVEFLVSFYNNEISEKSEIFDDQFSVERPDGSNFTLKIRSTKLEDSAMYFCASRGTGPREKLFFGSGTQLSVL.

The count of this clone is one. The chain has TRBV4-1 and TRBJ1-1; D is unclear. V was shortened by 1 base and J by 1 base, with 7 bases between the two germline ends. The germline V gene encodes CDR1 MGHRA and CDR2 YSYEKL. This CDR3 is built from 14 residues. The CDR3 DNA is TGCGCCAGCAGCCAAGGATATGCGAACACTGAAGCTTTCTTT. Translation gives CASSQGYANTEAFF.

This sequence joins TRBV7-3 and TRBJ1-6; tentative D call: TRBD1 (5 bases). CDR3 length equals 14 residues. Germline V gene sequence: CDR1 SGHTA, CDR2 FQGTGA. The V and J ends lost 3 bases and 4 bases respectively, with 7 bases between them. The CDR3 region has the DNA TGTGCCAGCAGCTTGGGGGAGTATAATTCACCCCTCCACTTT. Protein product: CASSLGEYNSPLHF. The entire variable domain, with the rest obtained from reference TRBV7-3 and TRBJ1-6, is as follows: GAGVSQTPSNKVTEKGKYVELRCDPISGHTALYWYRQSLGQGPEFLIYFQGTGAADDSGLPNDRFFAVRPEGSVSTLKIQRTERGDSAVYLCASSLGEYNSPLHFGNGTRLTVT.

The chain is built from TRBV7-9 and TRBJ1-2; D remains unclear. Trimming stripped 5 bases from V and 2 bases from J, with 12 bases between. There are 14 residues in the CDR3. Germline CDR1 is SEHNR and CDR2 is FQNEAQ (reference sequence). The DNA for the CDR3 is TGTGCCAGCAGCCCTAGATCGGGGAACTATGGCTACACCTTC. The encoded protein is CASSPRSGNYGYTF.

Written as DNA, the CDR3 is TGTGCCAGCAGCTTAGCGGGGGGGTACAATGAGCAGTTCTTC. Amino acids: CASSLAGGYNEQFF. V usage is TRBV11-3 and J usage is TRBJ2-1; 8 bases match TRBD2. Per germline, CDR1 SGHNT and CDR2 YENEEA. The CDR3 has 14 residues. V lost 1 base to trimming and J lost 4 bases; unmatched junction nucleotides: 0.

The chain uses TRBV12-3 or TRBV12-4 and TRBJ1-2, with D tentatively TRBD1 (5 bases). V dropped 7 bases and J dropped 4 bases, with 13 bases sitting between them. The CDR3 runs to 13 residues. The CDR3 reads CASTPGQVYGYTF. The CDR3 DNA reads TGTGCCAGCACCCCAGGGCAGGTCTATGGCTACACCTTC.

The CDR3 nucleotides are TGTGCCAGCTCGAGGGCGTCTAACACTGAAGCTTTCTTT. Translated, it gives CASSRASNTEAFF. The chain employs TRBV18 and TRBJ1-1; D not certain. The germline V gene encodes CDR1 KGHSH and CDR2 LQKENI. CDR3 length: 13 residues. Trimming stripped 6 bases from V and 2 bases from J, with 10 bases between.

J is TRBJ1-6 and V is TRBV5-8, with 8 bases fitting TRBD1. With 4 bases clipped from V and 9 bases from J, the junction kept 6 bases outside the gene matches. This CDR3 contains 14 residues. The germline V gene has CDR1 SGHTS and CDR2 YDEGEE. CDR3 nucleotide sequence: TGTGCCAGCAGCAGAGGACAGGGTGGTTCACCCCTCCACTTT. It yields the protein CASSRGQGGSPLHF.

As DNA, the CDR3 is TGTGCCAGCAGCTTATTACCGGGACAGAAGAACACTGAAGCTTTCTTT. Translating it yields CASSLLPGQKNTEAFF. The genes are TRBV7-7 and TRBJ1-1; 7 bases agree with TRBD1. Germline loops: CDR1 SSHAT, CDR2 FNYEAQ (reference sequence). Germline trimming cut 2 bases from V and 1 base from J; bases unmatched to any gene: 7. This CDR3 is built from 16 residues.

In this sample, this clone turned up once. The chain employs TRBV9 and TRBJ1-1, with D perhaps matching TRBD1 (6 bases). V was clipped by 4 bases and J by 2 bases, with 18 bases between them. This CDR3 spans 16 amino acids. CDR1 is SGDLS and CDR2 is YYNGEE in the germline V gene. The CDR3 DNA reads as TGTGCCAGCAGCCATCCCCAGGGGATTCTAAACACTGAAGCTTTCTTT. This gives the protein CASSHPQGILNTEAFF.

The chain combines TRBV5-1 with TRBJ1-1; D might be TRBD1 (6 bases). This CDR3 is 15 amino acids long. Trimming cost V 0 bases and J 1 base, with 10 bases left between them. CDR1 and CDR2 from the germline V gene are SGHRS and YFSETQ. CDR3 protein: CASSLVQGGNTEAFF. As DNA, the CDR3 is TGCGCCAGCAGCTTGGTACAGGGAGGGAACACTGAAGCTTTCTTT.

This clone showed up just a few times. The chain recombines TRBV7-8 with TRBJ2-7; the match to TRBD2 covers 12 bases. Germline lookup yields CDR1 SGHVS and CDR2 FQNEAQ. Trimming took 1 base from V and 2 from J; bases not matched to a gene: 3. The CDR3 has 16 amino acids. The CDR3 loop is CASSLGSSGGAYEQYF. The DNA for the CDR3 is TGTGCCAGCAGCTTAGGTTCTAGCGGGGGGGCCTACGAGCAGTACTTC.